This T cell receptor beta chain was captured in a study of blood T cell repertoires in COVID-19. V shed 4 bases, J shed 4 bases, and the junction held 6 bases outside the gene matches. CDR3 length: 14 amino acids. Germline CDR1 LNHNV, CDR2 YYDKDF (reference sequence). The assay was immunoSEQ multiplex PCR, and TCRdb's table has in-frame clones only and misses some. This sample yields some 100,000 clones, of which about 80% are seen a single time; about 6.6% belongs to the top ten. The TCR was taken from a woman in her fifties or sixties with acute or convalescent COVID-19. Sequenced input: peripheral blood. J is TRBJ1-1 and V is TRBV15; 7 positions agree with TRBD1. The CDR3 here is CATSINRGITEAFF. DNA for the CDR3: TGTGCCACCAGCATAAACAGGGGTATCACTGAAGCTTTCTTT.